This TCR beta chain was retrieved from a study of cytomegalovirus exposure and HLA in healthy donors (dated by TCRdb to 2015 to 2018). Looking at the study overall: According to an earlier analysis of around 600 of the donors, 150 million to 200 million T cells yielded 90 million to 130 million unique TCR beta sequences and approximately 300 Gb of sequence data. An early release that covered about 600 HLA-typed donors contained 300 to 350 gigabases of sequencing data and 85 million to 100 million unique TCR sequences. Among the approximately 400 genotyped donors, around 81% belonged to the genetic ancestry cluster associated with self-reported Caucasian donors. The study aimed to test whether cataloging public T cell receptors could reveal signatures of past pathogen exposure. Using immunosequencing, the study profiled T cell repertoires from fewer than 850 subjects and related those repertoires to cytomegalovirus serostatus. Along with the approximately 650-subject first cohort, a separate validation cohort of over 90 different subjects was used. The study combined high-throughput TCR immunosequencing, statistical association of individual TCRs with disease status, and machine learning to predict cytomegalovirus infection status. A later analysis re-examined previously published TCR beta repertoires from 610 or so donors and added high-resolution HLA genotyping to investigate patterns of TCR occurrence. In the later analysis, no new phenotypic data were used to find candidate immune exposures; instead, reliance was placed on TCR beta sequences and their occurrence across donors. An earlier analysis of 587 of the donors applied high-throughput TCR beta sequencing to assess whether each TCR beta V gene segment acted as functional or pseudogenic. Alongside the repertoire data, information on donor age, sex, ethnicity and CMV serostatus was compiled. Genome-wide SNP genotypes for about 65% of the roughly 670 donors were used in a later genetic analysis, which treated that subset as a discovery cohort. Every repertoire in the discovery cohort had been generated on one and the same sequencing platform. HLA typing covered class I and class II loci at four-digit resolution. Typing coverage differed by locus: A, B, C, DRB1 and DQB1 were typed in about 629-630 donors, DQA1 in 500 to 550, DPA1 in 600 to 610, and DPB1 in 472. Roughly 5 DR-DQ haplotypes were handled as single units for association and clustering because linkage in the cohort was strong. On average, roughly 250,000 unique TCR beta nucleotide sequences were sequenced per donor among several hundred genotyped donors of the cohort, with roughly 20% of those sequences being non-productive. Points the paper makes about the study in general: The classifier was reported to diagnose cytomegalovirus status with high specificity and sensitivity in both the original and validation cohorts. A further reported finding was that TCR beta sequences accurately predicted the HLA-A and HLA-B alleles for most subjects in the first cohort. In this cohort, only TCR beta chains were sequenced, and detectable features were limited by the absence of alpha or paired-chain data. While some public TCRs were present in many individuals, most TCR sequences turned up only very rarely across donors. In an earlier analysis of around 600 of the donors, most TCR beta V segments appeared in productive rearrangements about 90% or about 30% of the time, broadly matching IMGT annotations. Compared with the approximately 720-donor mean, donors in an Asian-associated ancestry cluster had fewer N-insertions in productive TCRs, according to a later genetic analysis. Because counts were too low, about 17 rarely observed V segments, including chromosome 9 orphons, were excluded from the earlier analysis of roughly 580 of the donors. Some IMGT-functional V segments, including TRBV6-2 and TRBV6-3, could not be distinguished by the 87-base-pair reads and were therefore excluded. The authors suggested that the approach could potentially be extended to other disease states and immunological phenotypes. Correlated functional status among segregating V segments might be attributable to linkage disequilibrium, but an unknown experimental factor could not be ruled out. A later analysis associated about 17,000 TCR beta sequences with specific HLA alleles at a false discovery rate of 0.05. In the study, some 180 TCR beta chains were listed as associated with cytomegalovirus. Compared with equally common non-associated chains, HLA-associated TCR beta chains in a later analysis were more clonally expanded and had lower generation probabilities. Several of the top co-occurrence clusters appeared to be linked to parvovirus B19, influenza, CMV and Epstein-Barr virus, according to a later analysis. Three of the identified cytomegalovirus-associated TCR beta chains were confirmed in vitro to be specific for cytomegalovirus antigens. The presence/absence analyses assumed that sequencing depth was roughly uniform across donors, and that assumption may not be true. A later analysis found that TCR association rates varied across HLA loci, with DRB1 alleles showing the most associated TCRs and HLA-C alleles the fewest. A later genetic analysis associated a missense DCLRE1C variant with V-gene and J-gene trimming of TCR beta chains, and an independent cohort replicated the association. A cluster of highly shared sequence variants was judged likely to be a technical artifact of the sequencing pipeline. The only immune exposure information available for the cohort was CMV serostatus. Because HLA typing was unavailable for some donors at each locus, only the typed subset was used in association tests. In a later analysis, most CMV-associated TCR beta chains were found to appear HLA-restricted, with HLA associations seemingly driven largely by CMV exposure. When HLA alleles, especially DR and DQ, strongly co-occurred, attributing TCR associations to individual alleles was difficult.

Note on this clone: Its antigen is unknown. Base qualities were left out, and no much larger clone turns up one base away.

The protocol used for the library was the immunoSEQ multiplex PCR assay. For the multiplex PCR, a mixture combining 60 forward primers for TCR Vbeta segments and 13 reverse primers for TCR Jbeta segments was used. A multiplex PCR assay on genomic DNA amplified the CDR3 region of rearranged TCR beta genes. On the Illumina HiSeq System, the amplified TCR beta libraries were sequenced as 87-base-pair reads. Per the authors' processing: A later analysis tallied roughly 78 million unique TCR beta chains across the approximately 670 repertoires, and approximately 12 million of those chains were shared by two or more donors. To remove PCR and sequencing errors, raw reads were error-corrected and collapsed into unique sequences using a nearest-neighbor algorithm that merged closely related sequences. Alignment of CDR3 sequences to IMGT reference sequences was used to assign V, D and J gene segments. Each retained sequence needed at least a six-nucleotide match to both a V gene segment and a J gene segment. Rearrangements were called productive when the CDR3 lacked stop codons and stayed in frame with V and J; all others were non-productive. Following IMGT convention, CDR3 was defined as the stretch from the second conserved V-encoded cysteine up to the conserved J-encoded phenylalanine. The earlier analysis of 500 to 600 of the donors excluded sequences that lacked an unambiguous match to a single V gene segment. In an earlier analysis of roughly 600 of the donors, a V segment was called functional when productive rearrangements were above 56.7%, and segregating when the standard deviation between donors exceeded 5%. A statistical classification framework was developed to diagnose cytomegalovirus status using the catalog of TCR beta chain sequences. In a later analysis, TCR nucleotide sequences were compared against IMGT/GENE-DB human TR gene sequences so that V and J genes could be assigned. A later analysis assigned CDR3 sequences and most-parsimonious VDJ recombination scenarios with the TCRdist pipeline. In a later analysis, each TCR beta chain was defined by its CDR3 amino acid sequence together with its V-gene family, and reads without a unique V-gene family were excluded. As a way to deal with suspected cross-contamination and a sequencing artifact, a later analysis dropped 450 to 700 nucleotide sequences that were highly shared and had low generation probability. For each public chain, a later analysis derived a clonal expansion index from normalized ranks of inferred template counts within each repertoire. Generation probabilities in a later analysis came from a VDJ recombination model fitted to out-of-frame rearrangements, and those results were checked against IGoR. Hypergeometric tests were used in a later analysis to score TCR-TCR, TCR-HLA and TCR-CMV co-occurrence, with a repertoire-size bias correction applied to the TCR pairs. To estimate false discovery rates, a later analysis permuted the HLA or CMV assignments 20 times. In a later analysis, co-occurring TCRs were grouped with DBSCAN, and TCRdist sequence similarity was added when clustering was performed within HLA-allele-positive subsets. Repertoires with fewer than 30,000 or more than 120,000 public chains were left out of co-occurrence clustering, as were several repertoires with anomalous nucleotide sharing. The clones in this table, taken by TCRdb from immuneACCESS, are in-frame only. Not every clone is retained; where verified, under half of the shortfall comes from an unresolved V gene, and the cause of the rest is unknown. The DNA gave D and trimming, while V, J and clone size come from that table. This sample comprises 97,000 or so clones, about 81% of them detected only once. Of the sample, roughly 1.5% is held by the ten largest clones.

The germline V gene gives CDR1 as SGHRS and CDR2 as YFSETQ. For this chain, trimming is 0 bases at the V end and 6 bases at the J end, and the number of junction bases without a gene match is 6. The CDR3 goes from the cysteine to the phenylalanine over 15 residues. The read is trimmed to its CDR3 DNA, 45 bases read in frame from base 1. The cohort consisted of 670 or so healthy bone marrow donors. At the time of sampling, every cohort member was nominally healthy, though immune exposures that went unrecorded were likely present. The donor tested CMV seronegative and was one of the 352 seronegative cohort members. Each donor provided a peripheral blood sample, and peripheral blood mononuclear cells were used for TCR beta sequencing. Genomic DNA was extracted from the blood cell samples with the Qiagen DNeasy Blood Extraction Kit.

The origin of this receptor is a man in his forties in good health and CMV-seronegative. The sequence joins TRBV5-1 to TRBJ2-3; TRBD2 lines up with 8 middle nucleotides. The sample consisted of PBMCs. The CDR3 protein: CASSLGTGGADTQYF. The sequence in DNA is TGCGCCAGCAGCTTGGGTACGGGGGGGGCGGATACGCAGTATTTT.